These 27 T cell receptor beta chains came from one sample sequenced in a study of T cell responses to AZD1222 COVID-19 vaccine. Measured with immunoSEQ multiplex PCR; TCRdb has only the in-frame clones, and not every one. The sample has approximately 90,000 clones, 70% to 90% seen once. The specimen comprised peripheral blood, sampled 28 days after the second AZD1222 dose. These receptor sequences come from an adult who received the AZD1222 COVID-19 vaccine.

The chain recombines TRBV7-8 with TRBJ1-5, with D uncertain. This CDR3 contains 16 residues. The V gene's germline CDR1 is SGHVS and CDR2 FQNEAQ. V gave up 2 bases and J gave up 1 base, with 12 bases separating them. CDR3 DNA: TGTGCCAGCAGCTTATGGGCCCAACGGAGCAATCAGCCCCAGCATTTT. Residues: CASSLWAQRSNQPQHF.

The chain's CDR3 is CASSFAGSQPQHF. Written as DNA, the CDR3 is TGTGCCAGCAGCTTTGCGGGTAGTCAGCCCCAGCATTTT. The chain combines TRBV5-5 with TRBJ1-5; unclear D gene. Germline CDR1 and CDR2: SGHKS and YYEKEE (reference sequence). This CDR3 comprises 13 residues. V gave up 2 bases and J gave up 6 bases, with 9 bases separating them.

This chain joins TRBV19 and TRBJ1-1; D ambiguous. Germline CDR1 is LNHDA and CDR2 is SQIVND (reference sequence). The CDR3 has 15 amino acids. Trimming cost V 9 bases and J 1 base, with 18 bases left between them. The CDR3 DNA follows: TGTGCCAGCAGGCCGAGGAGAAACACGAACACTGAAGCTTTCTTT. Protein product: CASRPRRNTNTEAFF.

CDR3 amino acids: CASSPIMNTEAFF. In nucleotides, the CDR3 is TGTGCCAGCAGTCCCATCATGAACACTGAAGCTTTCTTT. This chain uses TRBV27 with TRBJ1-1; D is unresolved. Germline V gene lookup returns CDR1 MNHEY and CDR2 SMNVEV (reference sequence). The V and J ends lost 5 bases and 0 bases respectively, with 7 bases between them. The CDR3 has 13 residues.

This sequence joins TRBV24-1 and TRBJ2-2, with TRBD1 matching 7 bases. The CDR3 has 16 amino acids. CDR1 and CDR2 from the germline V gene are KGHDR and SFDVKD. J lost 3 bases, V lost 5 bases, and 8 bases had no gene match. The CDR3 sequence: CATSGGKGADTGELFF. Written as DNA, the CDR3 is TGTGCCACCAGTGGCGGAAAGGGGGCGGACACCGGGGAGCTGTTTTTT.

The chain carries TRBV19 and TRBJ1-2, with a weak D call TRBD1 (5 bases). Trimming removed 6 bases at V and 3 bases at J, with 11 bases between. The V gene's germline CDR1 is LNHDA and CDR2 SQIVND (reference sequence). The CDR3 has 13 residues. This CDR3 reads CASRQAGDYGYTF. CDR3 nucleotides: TGTGCCAGTAGACAGGCCGGGGACTATGGCTACACCTTC.

The chain combines TRBV2 with TRBJ2-2; tentatively, D is TRBD1 (6 bases). The germline CDR1 and CDR2 sequences are SNHLY and FYNNEI. The CDR3 loop spans 15 amino acids. The V end was cut by 7 bases, the J end by 0 bases, with 12 bases between. In nucleotides, the CDR3 is TGTGCCAGCACCCCCGGGACACCGAACACCGGGGAGCTGTTTTTT. Its protein product is CASTPGTPNTGELFF.

The rearrangement uses TRBV7-2 and TRBJ2-1; D may be TRBD2 (5 bases). This CDR3 has 14 residues. Germline CDR1 is SGHTA and CDR2 is FQGNSA. Trimming stripped 5 bases from V and 8 bases from J, with 16 bases between. CDR3 loop: CASSHSRGTDEQFF. CDR3 sequence (DNA): TGTGCCAGCAGCCATAGTCGGGGTACCGATGAGCAGTTCTTC. The variable domain in full, completed from reference TRBV7-2 and TRBJ2-1, reads GAGVSQSPSNKVTEKGKDVELRCDPISGHTALYWYRQSLGQGLEFLIYFQGNSAPDKSGLPSDRFSAERTGGSVSTLTIQRTQQEDSAVYLCASSHSRGTDEQFFGPGTRLTVL.

This clone came up a few times. The rearrangement joins TRBV30 to TRBJ1-6; D call uncertain. The V end was cut by 0 bases, the J end by 7 bases, with 10 bases between. The CDR3 sequence is 14 residues long. CDR1 and CDR2 (germline): GTSNPN, SVGIG (reference sequence). CDR3: CAWSVGYRNSPLHF. The CDR3, as DNA: TGTGCCTGGAGTGTGGGATATCGCAATTCACCCCTCCACTTT.

The V call is TRBV3-1 (or the pseudogene TRBV3-2), the J call TRBJ1-3, with 7 bases that match TRBD1. The CDR3 is 15 residues long. V was pared by 3 bases and J by 8 bases, with 10 bases of the junction left unmatched. Germline V lookup: CDR1 LGHDT, CDR2 YNNKEL (reference sequence). CDR3 nucleotides: TGTGCCAGCAGCCAGCAGGGGGACCGGAAAGACACCATATATTTT. Its protein product is CASSQQGDRKDTIYF.

This rearrangement joins TRBV18 to TRBJ2-5; TRBD2 matches at 9 bases. This CDR3 is built from 15 residues. Germline CDR1 KGHSH, CDR2 LQKENI. The V segment lost 2 bases and the J segment 5 bases; nucleotides outside the gene matches: 6. As DNA, the CDR3 is TGTGCCAGCTCACCAGCGGGGGGGCCGGGTGAGACCCAGTACTTC. It codes for CASSPAGGPGETQYF.

The rearrangement uses TRBV11-3 and TRBJ2-1; 8 bases agree with TRBD2. V lost 5 bases, J lost 0 bases, and 6 bases stayed unmatched. Germline V gene lookup returns CDR1 SGHNT and CDR2 YENEEA. The CDR3 length is 16 residues. Written as DNA, the CDR3 is TGTGCCAGCAGCCCAATAGCGGGGAGCTCCTACAATGAGCAGTTCTTC. Protein product: CASSPIAGSSYNEQFF. Combining the CDR3 with reference TRBV11-3 and TRBJ2-1 gives the whole variable domain EAGVVQSPRYKIIEKKQPVAFWCNPISGHNTLYWYLQNLGQGPELLIRYENEEAVDDSQLPKDRFSAERLKGVDSTLKIQPAELGDSAVYLCASSPIAGSSYNEQFFGPGTRLTVL.

The J gene is TRBJ2-1, the V gene TRBV19, with TRBD2 matching 7 bases. With V trimmed by 5 bases and J by 4 bases, 11 bases remained unmatched. The CDR3 has 16 amino acids. Germline V gene data show CDR1 as LNHDA and CDR2 as SQIVND (reference sequence). The CDR3 reads CASSGGDYRSYNEQFF. In DNA form, the CDR3 reads TGTGCCAGTAGTGGCGGGGACTATAGATCTTACAATGAGCAGTTCTTC.

The chain carries TRBV2 and TRBJ1-6, with D maybe TRBD1 (6 bases). CDR3 size: 16 residues. V lost 4 bases and J 5 bases, leaving 15 bases between the germline ends. CDR1 and CDR2 from the germline V gene are SNHLY and FYNNEI. CDR3 nucleotide sequence: TGTGCCAGCAGTGTAATGCTGGGACAAGATAATTCACCCCTCCACTTT. This gives the protein CASSVMLGQDNSPLHF. The full variable domain, its missing parts supplied by reference TRBV2 and TRBJ1-6, is EPEVTQTPSHQVTQMGQEVILRCVPISNHLYFYWYRQILGQKVEFLVSFYNNEISEKSEIFDDQFSVERPDGSNFTLKIRSTKLEDSAMYFCASSVMLGQDNSPLHFGNGTRLTVT.

The rearrangement uses TRBV27 and TRBJ2-3; either TRBD1 or TRBD2 may fit D (5 bases each). The germline V gene has CDR1 MNHEY and CDR2 SMNVEV (reference sequence). Deletions cut 4 bases from V and 3 bases from J, with 20 bases between. The CDR3 is made up of 17 amino acids. The CDR3 sequence: CASSSRPQARRTDTQYF. The CDR3 DNA is TGTGCCAGCAGTTCAAGGCCACAGGCGAGGAGGACAGATACGCAGTATTTT.

The chain combines TRBV30 with TRBJ2-7, with TRBD1 as a possible D gene (6 bases). Germline CDR1 reads GTSNPN; CDR2 reads SVGIG (reference sequence). Trimming stripped 6 bases from V and 2 bases from J, with 14 bases between. The CDR3 runs 13 residues. CDR3 sequence reads: CACTGIGAYEQYF. The CDR3 coding sequence is TGTGCCTGTACAGGGATAGGGGCCTACGAGCAGTACTTC. The full variable domain, with the rest looked up from reference TRBV30 and TRBJ2-7, is SQTIHQWPATLVQPVGSPLSLECTVEGTSNPNLYWYRQAAGRGLQLLFYSVGIGQISSEVPQNLSASRPQDRQFILSSKKLLLSDSGFYLCACTGIGAYEQYFGPGTRLTVT.

V usage is TRBV2 and J usage is TRBJ1-1, with a possible D match to TRBD1 (5 bases). Per the germline V gene, CDR1 is SNHLY and CDR2 is FYNNEI. V was trimmed by 0 bases and J by 1 base, leaving 12 bases between them. There are 16 residues in the CDR3. The CDR3 loop reads CASSEARGVANTEAFF. The DNA of the CDR3 is TGTGCCAGCAGTGAAGCGCGGGGGGTGGCGAACACTGAAGCTTTCTTT.

The V and J genes are TRBV18 and TRBJ1-5; D remains unclear. The CDR3 consists of 13 residues. V dropped 1 base and J dropped 5 bases, with 6 bases sitting between them. Germline CDR1 is KGHSH and CDR2 is LQKENI. For the CDR3, the DNA is TGTGCCAGCTCACCACGGAGGGATCAGCCCCAGCATTTT. It encodes CASSPRRDQPQHF.

In this sample, this clone turned up once. The chain carries TRBV7-2 and TRBJ1-1; 8 bases are shared with TRBD1. From germline, CDR1 is SGHTA and CDR2 FQGNSA. V shed 5 bases, J shed 2 bases, and the junction held 7 bases outside the gene matches. This CDR3 is 15 amino acids long. This CDR3 reads CASSIIGQGNTEAFF. Here the CDR3 DNA reads TGTGCCAGCAGCATCATTGGACAGGGAAACACTGAAGCTTTCTTT.

This clone was detected once. This sequence joins TRBV27 and TRBJ2-7; possible D gene TRBD1, 5 bases. CDR1 MNHEY and CDR2 SMNVEV come from the germline V gene (reference sequence). The CDR3 is made up of 13 amino acids. Trimming pared 5 bases from V and 3 bases from J, leaving 11 bases between. The CDR3 coding sequence is TGTGCCAGCAGTCTGGGGCGCTTCTACGAGCAGTACTTC. Translating it yields CASSLGRFYEQYF.

The rearrangement joins TRBV6-6 to TRBJ2-3; 7 bases are shared with TRBD1. Trimming took 6 bases from V and 4 from J; bases not matched to a gene: 13. Per germline, CDR1 MNHNY and CDR2 SVGAGI (reference sequence). The CDR3 totals 16 residues. CDR3 sequence reads: CASRRSAGGRPDTQYF. The DNA of the CDR3 is TGTGCCAGCAGACGATCGGCAGGGGGACGCCCAGATACGCAGTATTTT.

The chain employs TRBV7-3 and TRBJ2-7; D remains unclear. Trimming pared 1 base from V and 3 bases from J, leaving 7 bases between. The CDR3 contains 13 residues. The germline V gene has CDR1 SGHTA and CDR2 FQGTGA. Here the CDR3 reads CASSLIANYEQYF. CDR3 nucleotide sequence: TGTGCCAGCAGCTTAATAGCCAACTACGAGCAGTACTTC.

Worth noting for this clone: The sample carries other DNA sequences with the same CDR3. CDR3 residues: CATSGAGTGAYGYTF. Here the CDR3 DNA reads TGTGCCACCAGTGGAGCCGGGACAGGGGCCTATGGCTACACCTTC. This rearrangement joins TRBV24-1 to TRBJ1-2; 10 bases map to TRBD1. Germline V CDR1 and CDR2: KGHDR, SFDVKD. CDR3 length: 15 amino acids. V lost 5 bases and J lost 4; bases outside the gene matches: 6.

In DNA, the CDR3 is TGTGCCAGCAGCTTTAATTTGGTCGGGGAGCTGTTTTTT. Its protein product is CASSFNLVGELFF. This chain uses TRBV11-3 with TRBJ2-2, with no clear D. CDR1 is SGHNT, CDR2 YENEEA, per germline. The CDR3 has 13 residues. V dropped 3 bases and J dropped 7 bases, with 9 bases sitting between them.

The chain carries TRBV7-3 and TRBJ2-3; D remains ambiguous. CDR1 and CDR2 from the germline V gene are SGHTA and FQGTGA. This CDR3 comprises 13 residues. Trimming removed 4 bases at V and 3 bases at J, with 8 bases between. In DNA form, the CDR3 reads TGTGCCAGCAGCTCTGACCCGACAGATACGCAGTATTTT. Residues: CASSSDPTDTQYF.

The genes are TRBV6-6 and TRBJ2-7; D tentatively fits TRBD1 or TRBD2 (5 bases each). The V gene's germline CDR1 is MNHNY and CDR2 SVGAGI (reference sequence). The CDR3 totals 13 residues. With 8 bases removed from V and 0 bases from J, the gap between germline ends came to 11 bases. The CDR3 reads CASGGRNSYEQYF. The CDR3 DNA reads as TGTGCCAGCGGGGGACGTAACTCCTACGAGCAGTACTTC.

The CDR3 nucleotides read TGCGCCAGCAGCCGGCTGGCGGATGAAAAACTGTTTTTT. Translated: CASSRLADEKLFF. V usage is TRBV5-1 and J usage is TRBJ1-4; D not resolved. Germline lookup yields CDR1 SGHRS and CDR2 YFSETQ. CDR3 length equals 13 residues. V was trimmed by 4 bases and J by 6 bases, leaving 10 bases between them.